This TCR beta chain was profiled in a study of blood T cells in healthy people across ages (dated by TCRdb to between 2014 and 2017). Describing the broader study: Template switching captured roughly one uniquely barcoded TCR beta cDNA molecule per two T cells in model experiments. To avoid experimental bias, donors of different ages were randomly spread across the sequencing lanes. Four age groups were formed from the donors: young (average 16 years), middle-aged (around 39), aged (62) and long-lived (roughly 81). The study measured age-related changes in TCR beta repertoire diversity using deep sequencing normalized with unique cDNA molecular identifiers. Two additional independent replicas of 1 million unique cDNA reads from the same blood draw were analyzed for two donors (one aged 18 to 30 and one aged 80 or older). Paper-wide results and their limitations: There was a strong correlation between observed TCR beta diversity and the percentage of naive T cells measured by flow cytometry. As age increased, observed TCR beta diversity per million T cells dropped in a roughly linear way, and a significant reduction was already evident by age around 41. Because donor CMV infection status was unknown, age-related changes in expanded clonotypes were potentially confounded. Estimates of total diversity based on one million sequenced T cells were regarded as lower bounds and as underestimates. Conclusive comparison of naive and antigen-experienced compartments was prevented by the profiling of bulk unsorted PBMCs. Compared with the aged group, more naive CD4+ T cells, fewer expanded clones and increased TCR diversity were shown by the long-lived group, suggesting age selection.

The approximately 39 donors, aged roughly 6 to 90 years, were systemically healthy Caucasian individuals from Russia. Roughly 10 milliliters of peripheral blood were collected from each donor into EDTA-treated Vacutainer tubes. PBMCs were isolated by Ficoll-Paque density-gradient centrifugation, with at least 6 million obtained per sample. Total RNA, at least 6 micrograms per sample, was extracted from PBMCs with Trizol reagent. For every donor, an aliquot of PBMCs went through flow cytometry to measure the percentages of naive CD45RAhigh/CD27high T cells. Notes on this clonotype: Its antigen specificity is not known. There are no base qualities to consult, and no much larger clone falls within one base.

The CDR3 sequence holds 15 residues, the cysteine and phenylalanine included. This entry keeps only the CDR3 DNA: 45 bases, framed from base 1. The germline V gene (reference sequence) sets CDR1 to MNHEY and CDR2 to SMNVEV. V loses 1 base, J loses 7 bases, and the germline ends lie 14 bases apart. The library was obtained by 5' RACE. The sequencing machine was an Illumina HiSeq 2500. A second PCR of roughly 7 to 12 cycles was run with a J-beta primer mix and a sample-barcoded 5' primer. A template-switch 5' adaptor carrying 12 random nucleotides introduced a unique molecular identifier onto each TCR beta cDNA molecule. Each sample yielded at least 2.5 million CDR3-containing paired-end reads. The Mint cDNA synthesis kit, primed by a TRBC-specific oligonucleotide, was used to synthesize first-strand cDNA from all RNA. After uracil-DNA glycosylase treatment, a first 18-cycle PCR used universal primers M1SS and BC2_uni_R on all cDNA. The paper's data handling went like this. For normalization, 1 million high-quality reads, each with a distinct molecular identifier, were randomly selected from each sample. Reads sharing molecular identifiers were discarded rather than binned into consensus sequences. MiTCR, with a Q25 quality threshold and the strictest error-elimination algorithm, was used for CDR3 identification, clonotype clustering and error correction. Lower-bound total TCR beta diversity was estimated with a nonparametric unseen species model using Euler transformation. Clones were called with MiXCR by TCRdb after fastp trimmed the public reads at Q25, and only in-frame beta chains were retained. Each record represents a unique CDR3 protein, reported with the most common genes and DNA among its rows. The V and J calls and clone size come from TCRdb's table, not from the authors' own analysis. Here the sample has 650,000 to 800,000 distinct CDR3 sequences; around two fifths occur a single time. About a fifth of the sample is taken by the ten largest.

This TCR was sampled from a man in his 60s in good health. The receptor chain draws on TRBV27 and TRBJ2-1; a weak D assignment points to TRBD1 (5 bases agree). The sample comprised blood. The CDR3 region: CASSLLPTEKNEQFF. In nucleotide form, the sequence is TGTGCCAGCAGTTTATTGCCGACAGAAAAAAATGAGCAGTTCTTC.